The text below deals with one T cell receptor (beta chain). Antigen specificity is unknown. This sample was taken from a study of cytomegalovirus exposure and HLA in healthy donors. The study's findings and limits: Previous analysis showed most TCR beta V segments were productive about 90% or about 30% of the time. Some TCR beta chains (more than 150 of them) were listed as cytomegalovirus-associated.

The CDR3 contains 15 residues. V was trimmed by 2 bases and J by 1 base, leaving 11 bases between them. Germline-derived CDR1 and CDR2 are MNHNS and SASEGT. Primers included in the PCR were 60 Vbeta and 13 Jbeta primers. Clones were read by immunoSEQ multiplex PCR, and TCRdb kept only the in-frame ones, dropping some. The sample totals about 48,000 clones. Input material: PBMCs. The source is a woman in her 40s in good health and CMV-seronegative. The gene calls are TRBV6-1 and TRBJ1-1; the D gene is possibly TRBD1 (5 bases). This CDR3 reads CASSERGLANTEAFF. The CDR3, as DNA: TGTGCCAGCAGTGAAAGGGGACTGGCGAACACTGAAGCTTTCTTT.